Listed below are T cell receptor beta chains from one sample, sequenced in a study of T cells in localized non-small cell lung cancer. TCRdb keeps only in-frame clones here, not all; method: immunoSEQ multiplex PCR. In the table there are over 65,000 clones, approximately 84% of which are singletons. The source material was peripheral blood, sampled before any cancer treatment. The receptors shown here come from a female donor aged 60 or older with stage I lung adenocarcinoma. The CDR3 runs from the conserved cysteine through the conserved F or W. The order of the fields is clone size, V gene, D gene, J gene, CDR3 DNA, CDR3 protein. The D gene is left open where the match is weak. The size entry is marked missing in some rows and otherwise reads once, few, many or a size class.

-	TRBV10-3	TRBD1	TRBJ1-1	TGTGCCATCAGTCCGACAGGGTGGAACACTGAAGCTTTCTTT	CAISPTGWNTEAFF
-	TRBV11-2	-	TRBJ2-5	TGTGCCAGCAGCTTTGGGGGAAGCATGGAGACCCAGTACTTC	CASSFGGSMETQYF
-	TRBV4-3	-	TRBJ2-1	TGCGCCAGCAGCCAAGATTGGGACTTCAATGAGCAGTTCTTC	CASSQDWDFNEQFF
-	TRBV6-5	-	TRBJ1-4	TGTGCCAGCAGGCCCCCGGGACATAATGAAAAACTGTTTTTT	CASRPPGHNEKLFF
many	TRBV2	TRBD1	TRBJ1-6	TGTGCCAGCAGCTGGACAGGGACTAATTCACCCCTCCACTTT	CASSWTGTNSPLHF
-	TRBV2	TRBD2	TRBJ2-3	TGTGCCAGCCGTCAGCGGGGGGGCACAGATACGCAGTATTTT	CASRQRGGTDTQYF
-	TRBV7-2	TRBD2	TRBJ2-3	TGTGCCAGCAGCCTGGGACTAGCGGGAGGGGTGGGGACAGATACGCAGTATTTT	CASSLGLAGGVGTDTQYF
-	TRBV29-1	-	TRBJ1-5	TGCAGCGTTCGGCCAGGGTACGACCAGCCCCAGCATTTT	CSVRPGYDQPQHF
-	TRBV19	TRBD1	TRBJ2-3	TGTGCCAGTAGTATCGACAGGGCTACAGATACGCAGTATTTT	CASSIDRATDTQYF
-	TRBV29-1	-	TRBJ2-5	TGCAGCGTTCCCATTGGGTGGACACCTGAAGAGACCCAGTACTTC	CSVPIGWTPEETQYF
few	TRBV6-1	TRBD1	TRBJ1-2	TGTGCCAGCAGCAAGACAGGGCCTGCCTTCTATGGCTACACCTTC	CASSKTGPAFYGYTF
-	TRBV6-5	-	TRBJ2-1	TGTGCCAGCCGGAGTGGGGGGAACAATGAGCAGTTCTTC	CASRSGGNNEQFF
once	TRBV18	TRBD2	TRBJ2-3	TGTGCCAGCTCACCACTAAGGCGGGGGACGACTAGCGGGAAATCCATCCAGATAACGCAGTATTTT	CASSPLRRGTTSGKSIQITQYF
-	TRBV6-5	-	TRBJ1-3	TGTGCCAGCAGTTATGGCATTAGCGGATTCGGAAACACCATATATTTT	CASSYGISGFGNTIYF
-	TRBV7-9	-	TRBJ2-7	TGTGCCAGCAGCTTAGTAGGAGGGGGCAGCTCCTACGAGCAGTACTTC	CASSLVGGGSSYEQYF
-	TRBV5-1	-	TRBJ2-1	TGCGCCAGCAGCTTAACGAAGAATGAGCAGTTCTTC	CASSLTKNEQFF
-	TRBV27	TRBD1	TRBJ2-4	TGTGCCAGCAGTTTCCAGGCCGGGACAGGGTCTTTCTTAGCCAAAAACATTCAGTACTTC	CASSFQAGTGSFLAKNIQYF
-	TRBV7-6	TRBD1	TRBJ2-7	TGTGCCAGCAGCCCAGGAGATATCGGGACAGGAACCTACGAGCAGTACTTC	CASSPGDIGTGTYEQYF
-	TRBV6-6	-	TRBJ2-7	TGTGCCAGCAGTTACTCACTGGTAGCGGTCTACGAGCAGTACTTC	CASSYSLVAVYEQYF
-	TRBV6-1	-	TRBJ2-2	TGTGCCAGCAGTGAGACTTGGGGGAACACCGGGGAGCTGTTTTTT	CASSETWGNTGELFF
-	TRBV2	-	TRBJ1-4	TGTGCCAGCAGTGAAATGAATGAAAAACTGTTTTTT	CASSEMNEKLFF
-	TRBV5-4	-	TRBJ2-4	TGTGCCAGCAGCTTGGCTGGGGAAAACATTCAGTACTTC	CASSLAGENIQYF
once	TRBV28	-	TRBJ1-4	TGTGCCAGCGGCGGGAATGAAAAACTGTTTTTT	CASGGNEKLFF
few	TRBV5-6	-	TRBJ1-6	TGTGCCAGCAGCTTGTACATCCTGTACACCTCACCCCTCCACTTT	CASSLYILYTSPLHF
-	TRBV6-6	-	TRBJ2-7	TGTGCCAGCTGGGGGACGAACTACGAGCAGTACTTC	CASWGTNYEQYF
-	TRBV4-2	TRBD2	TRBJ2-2	TGTGCCAGCAGCCAAGATCCGCTAGCGGGAGCTACCGGGGAGCTGTTTTTT	CASSQDPLAGATGELFF
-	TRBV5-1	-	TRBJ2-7	TGCGCCAGCAGTTCTGGCCGGGACGTTTATCAGGGCCACCACTTC	CASSSGRDVYQGHHF
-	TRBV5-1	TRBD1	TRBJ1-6	TGCGCCAGCAGCTTGGGGACAGGGAGGGCCCATAGCTCCTATAATTCACCCCTCCACTTT	CASSLGTGRAHSSYNSPLHF
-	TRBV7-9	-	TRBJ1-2	TGTGCCAGCAGCTTAGCGGACTACTCCAATGGCTACACCTTC	CASSLADYSNGYTF
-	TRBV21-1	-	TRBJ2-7	TGTGCCAGCAGCTGGAAACTTCTGCTATACCCCTACGAGCAGTACTTC	CASSWKLLLYPYEQYF
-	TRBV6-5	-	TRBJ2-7	TGTGCCAGCAGTTACTCGCCAGACACGAACTACGAGCAGTACTTC	CASSYSPDTNYEQYF
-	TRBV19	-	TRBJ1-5	TGTGCCAGTAGTAAGGGGCCTGGGAGTGCACAGCCCCAGCATTTT	CASSKGPGSAQPQHF
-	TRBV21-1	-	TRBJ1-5	TGTGCCAGCAGCAAAGTGTCGCGGGGTTATAGCAATCAGCCCCAGCATTTT	CASSKVSRGYSNQPQHF
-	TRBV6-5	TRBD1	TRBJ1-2	TGTGCCAGCAGATCAACAGGGGGATACTATGGCTACACCTTC	CASRSTGGYYGYTF
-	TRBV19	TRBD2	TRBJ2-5	TGTGCCAGTAGCGGGGGGGCAGGGAGAGAGACCCAGTACTTC	CASSGGAGRETQYF
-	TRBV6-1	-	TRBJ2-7	TGTGCCAGCAGCCACTCGGGGAGCTACGAGCAGTACTTC	CASSHSGSYEQYF
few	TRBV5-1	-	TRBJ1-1	TGCGCCAGCAGCCGACAGAGGAACACTGAAGCTTTCTTT	CASSRQRNTEAFF
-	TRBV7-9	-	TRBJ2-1	TGTGCCAGCAGCAGTGACCTGGTAGGCGATGAGCAGTTCTTC	CASSSDLVGDEQFF
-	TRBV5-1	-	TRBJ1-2	TGCGCCAGCAGGCCACAGGGAGCGGATGGCTACACCTTC	CASRPQGADGYTF
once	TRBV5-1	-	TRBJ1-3	TGCGCCAGCAGTCCTGTCCCCTATTCTGGAAACACCATATATTTT	CASSPVPYSGNTIYF
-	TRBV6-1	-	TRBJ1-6	TGTGCCAGCAGTGAAGGTGGCTCCCTCCACTTT	CASSEGGSLHF
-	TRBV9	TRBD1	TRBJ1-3	TGTGCCAGCAGCGTCGGGACAGGGGGAAACTCTGGAAACACCATATATTTT	CASSVGTGGNSGNTIYF
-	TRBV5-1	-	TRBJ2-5	TGCGCCAGCAGCCCCAAGGGGCCTTGGCAAGAGACCCAGTACTTC	CASSPKGPWQETQYF
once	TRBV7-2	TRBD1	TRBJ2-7	TGTGCCAGCAGCTTAACAAGGACAGGGGGCGAGCAGTACTTC	CASSLTRTGGEQYF
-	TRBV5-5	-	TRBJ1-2	TGTGCCAGCAGCTTGGAGGCAGAGATCTATGGCTACACCTTC	CASSLEAEIYGYTF
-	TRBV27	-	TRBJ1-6	TGTGCCAGCAAAACGACAGAGGGTGATTCACCCCTCCACTTT	CASKTTEGDSPLHF
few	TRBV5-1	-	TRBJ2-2	TGCGCCAGCAGGAGTATCTGGGGTACCGGGGAGCTGTTTTTT	CASRSIWGTGELFF
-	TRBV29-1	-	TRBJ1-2	TGCAGCGGGGGATCGGCTAACTATGGCTACACCTTC	CSGGSANYGYTF
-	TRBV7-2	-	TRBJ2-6	TGTGCCGCGGCCTCTGGGGCCAACGTCCTGACTTTC	CAAASGANVLTF
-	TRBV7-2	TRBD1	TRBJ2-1	TGTGCCAGCCGGGACAGAGGAAACAATGAGCAGTTCTTC	CASRDRGNNEQFF
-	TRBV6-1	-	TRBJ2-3	TGTGCCAGCGGCCGGGGCCAGGATACGCAGTATTTT	CASGRGQDTQYF